These 20 T cell receptor beta chains were all obtained from the same sample, sequenced in a study of OX40 agonist ivuxolimab in advanced cancers. Sequencing used immunoSEQ multiplex PCR; TCRdb keeps in-frame clones, though not all of them. The sample consists of some 54,000 clones, 77% of them appearing once. Specimen: CD4+ or CD8+ T cells sorted from blood, collected in a trial of the OX40 agonist ivuxolimab. The receptor source for this set is an adult with an advanced solid tumor such as melanoma, head and neck, liver or kidney cancer.

The chain employs TRBV7-2 and TRBJ2-1; D might be TRBD1 or TRBD2, each matching 5 bases. The germline CDR1 and CDR2 sequences are SGHTA and FQGNSA. The ends were cut back, 4 bases at V and 13 bases at J, with 14 bases in the middle. There are 12 residues in the CDR3. The CDR3 DNA sequence: TGTGCCAGCAGCTCCCCCGGGACCCCTCAGTTCTTC. It specifies CASSSPGTPQFF.

This chain connects TRBV11-2 to TRBJ1-1; D remains unclear. Germline CDR1 reads SGHAT; CDR2 reads FQNNGV. The CDR3 covers 13 residues. V lost 1 base to trimming and J lost 0 bases, with 3 bases between them. CDR3 sequence reads: CASSLGVNTEAFF. The DNA for the CDR3 is TGTGCCAGCAGCTTAGGGGTGAACACTGAAGCTTTCTTT.

In the case of this clone: One junction end does not reproduce the germline sequence, and a read error may be involved. This chain uses TRBV28 with TRBJ2-5, with D possibly TRBD1 on 6 matching bases. Looked up from germline, CDR1 is MDHEN and CDR2 is SYDVKM. The CDR3 has 14 residues. The DNA of the CDR3 is TGTGCCGACGGGAATCTGGACAGCCAAGAGGCCCAGTACTTC. It codes for CADGNLDSQEAQYF.

Notes on this clone: Distinct nucleotide sequences in the sample also encode this CDR3. The rearrangement joins TRBV5-6 to TRBJ2-5; no reliable D call. There are 11 residues in the CDR3. With 1 base removed from V and 5 bases from J, the gap between germline ends came to 3 bases. Germline V lookup: CDR1 SGHDT, CDR2 YYEEEE. Here the CDR3 reads CASSLRETQYF. The CDR3 DNA sequence: TGTGCCAGCAGCTTGCGGGAGACCCAGTACTTC.

V gene TRBV7-2 combines with J gene TRBJ1-3; 7 bases are a match to TRBD1. The V segment lost 1 base and the J segment 3 bases; nucleotides outside the gene matches: 15. The CDR3 has 19 residues. Germline V gives CDR1 SGHTA, CDR2 FQGNSA. DNA of the CDR3: TGTGCCAGCAGCTTAGGTCCGAGCCAGCACAGGGGTTATGGAAACACCATATATTTT. This encodes CASSLGPSQHRGYGNTIYF.

The CDR3 nucleotides read TGTGCCAGCAGCTTAGATCTGAGGGGAGCTGAGCAGTTCTTC. The encoded protein is CASSLDLRGAEQFF. This chain connects TRBV7-9 to TRBJ2-1; D tentatively fits TRBD1 or TRBD2 (5 bases each). Looked up from germline, CDR1 is SEHNR and CDR2 is FQNEAQ (reference sequence). The CDR3 totals 14 residues. V was clipped by 1 base and J by 9 bases, with 13 bases between them.

This chain links TRBV11-2 with TRBJ2-5; D could derive from TRBD1 or TRBD2 (5 bases each). This CDR3 comprises 16 residues. V gave up 5 bases and J gave up 5 bases, with 21 bases separating them. The germline gives CDR1 SGHAT, CDR2 FQNNGV. CDR3 protein: CASSQARDLKLETQYF. The DNA for the CDR3 is TGTGCCAGCAGCCAAGCTAGGGACCTAAAATTGGAGACCCAGTACTTC.

The CDR3, as DNA: TGTGCCAGCAGTTGGGACAGGACTGGAAACACCATATATTTT. As protein: CASSWDRTGNTIYF. J is TRBJ1-3 and V is TRBV28; TRBD1 aligns across 8 bases. The CDR3 is 14 residues long. CDR1 and CDR2 (germline): MDHEN, SYDVKM. V lost 4 bases to trimming and J lost 2 bases; unmatched junction nucleotides: 1.

The chain recombines TRBV5-6 with TRBJ2-7; 10 bases align to TRBD1. Unmatched junction bases numbered 5, after V lost 7 bases and J lost 4 bases. Per the germline V gene, CDR1 is SGHDT and CDR2 is YYEEEE. The CDR3 is 13 amino acids. The CDR3 protein is CASHDRGQYEQYF. Written as DNA, the CDR3 is TGTGCCAGCCACGACAGGGGGCAATACGAGCAGTACTTC.

The V and J genes are TRBV11-2 and TRBJ2-3; D unclear. The CDR3 has 16 amino acids. Trimming removed 5 bases at V and 0 bases at J, with 15 bases between. CDR1 is SGHAT and CDR2 is FQNNGV in the germline V gene. The chain's CDR3 is CASSRHTGSSTDTQYF. DNA of the CDR3: TGTGCCAGCAGCCGACATACCGGGTCCAGCACAGATACGCAGTATTTT.

The chain joins TRBV5-4 to TRBJ1-2; D gene unclear. CDR3 length: 14 residues. Germline V lookup: CDR1 SGHNT, CDR2 YYREEE (reference sequence). V lost 2 bases, J lost 2 bases, and 10 bases lay in between. The CDR3 region has the DNA TGTGCCAGCAGCTTACCCGGGCTCAACTATGGCTACACCTTC. Its protein is CASSLPGLNYGYTF. Variable domain in full (rest from reference TRBV5-4 and TRBJ1-2): ETGVTQSPTHLIKTRGQQVTLRCSSQSGHNTVSWYQQALGQGPQFIFQYYREEENGRGNFPPRFSGLQFPNYSSELNVNALELDDSALYLCASSLPGLNYGYTFGSGTRLTVV.

This sequence joins TRBV7-9 and TRBJ2-1; TRBD2 matches at 7 bases. The V and J ends lost 1 base and 0 bases, in that order; junction bases with no gene match: 9. The CDR3 length is 18 residues. From germline, CDR1 is SEHNR and CDR2 FQNEAQ (reference sequence). This CDR3 is CASSLVPKTSSSYNEQFF. The CDR3 coding sequence is TGTGCCAGCAGCTTAGTCCCTAAGACTAGCAGCTCCTACAATGAGCAGTTCTTC. Full variable domain (outside the CDR3, taken from reference TRBV7-9 and TRBJ2-1): DTGVSQNPRHKITKRGQNVTFRCDPISEHNRLYWYRQTLGQGPEFLTYFQNEAQLEKSRLLSDRFSAERPKGSFSTLEIQRTEQGDSAMYLCASSLVPKTSSSYNEQFFGPGTRLTVL.

V is TRBV18 and J is TRBJ1-5; D not certain. Germline CDR1 reads KGHSH; CDR2 reads LQKENI. The CDR3 totals 16 residues. Trimming left V 3 bases short and J 7 bases short, with 19 bases between. The CDR3 DNA sequence: TGTGCCAGCTCACCCCCTGGAGTGACGGGTAAACAGCCCCAGCATTTT. Encoded protein: CASSPPGVTGKQPQHF.

The table lists this clone with a count of one. V usage is TRBV11-2 and J usage is TRBJ1-4; TRBD1 is a possible D gene (6 bases). Trimming took 1 base from V and 7 from J, leaving 10 bases between them. The CDR3 is 14 residues long. Germline V CDR1 and CDR2: SGHAT, FQNNGV. The CDR3 loop is CASSLGTVAEKLFF. In DNA, the CDR3 is TGTGCCAGCAGCTTAGGGACAGTTGCTGAAAAACTGTTTTTT.

CDR3 sequence reads: CASSLRQGELFF. CDR3 DNA: TGTGCCAGCAGCTTGAGACAGGGCGAACTGTTTTTT. V gene TRBV7-2 combines with J gene TRBJ1-4; 7 bases line up with TRBD1. Trimming at V came to 3 bases and at J to 12 bases, leaving 4 bases not matched to a gene. This CDR3 has 12 amino acids. Germline values: CDR1 SGHTA, CDR2 FQGNSA.

The rearrangement uses TRBV29-1 and TRBJ2-2; D remains unclear. CDR3 size: 16 residues. Germline CDR1 reads SQVTM; CDR2 reads ANQGSEA. V lost 4 bases and J lost 8, with 23 bases in between. CDR3 nucleotide sequence: TGCAGCGTTGCCCCTCCCGAGCCCAGGATCACGGGGGAGCTGTTTTTT. Amino acid sequence: CSVAPPEPRITGELFF.

The rearrangement uses TRBV4-1 and TRBJ2-7; 11 bases fit TRBD2. CDR3 length: 15 residues. Unmatched junction bases numbered 7, after V lost 3 bases and J lost 6 bases. The V gene's germline CDR1 is MGHRA and CDR2 YSYEKL. As DNA, the CDR3 is TGCGCCAGCAGCCACCAGCGACTAGCGGGATTCGAGCAGTACTTC. Protein sequence: CASSHQRLAGFEQYF.

A single count supports this clone. This rearrangement joins TRBV11-2 to TRBJ2-5, with D perhaps TRBD1 or TRBD2 (7 bases each). This CDR3 contains 17 residues. Trimming stripped 5 bases from V and 5 bases from J, with 24 bases between. Germline loops: CDR1 SGHAT, CDR2 FQNNGV. Here the CDR3 reads CASSTGQATGGRETQYF. The CDR3, as DNA: TGTGCCAGCAGCACCGGACAGGCTACGGGGGGCAGGGAGACCCAGTACTTC.

The V gene is TRBV18, the J gene TRBJ2-3; D not resolved. The V and J ends lost 5 bases and 6 bases respectively, with 3 bases between them. The germline V gene has CDR1 KGHSH and CDR2 LQKENI. The CDR3 totals 10 residues. The CDR3, as DNA: TGTGCCAGCTCATCCGATACGCAGTATTTT. Translation gives CASSSDTQYF.

This clone was found once. The chain uses TRBV6-1 and TRBJ2-6, with D unresolved. The CDR3 loop spans 14 amino acids. Germline CDR1 reads MNHNS; CDR2 reads SASEGT. V lost 7 bases to trimming and J lost 2 bases, with 9 bases between them. The CDR3 reads CASNYRTGANVLTF. The CDR3 region has the DNA TGTGCCAGCAACTACAGAACTGGGGCCAACGTCCTGACTTTC.